This TCR beta chain emerged from a study of OX40 agonist ivuxolimab in advanced cancers. Overall study: Patients with hepatocellular carcinoma, melanoma, renal cell or head and neck cancer made up the dose-escalation patients.

Baseline, cycle 4 day 1, and cycle 7 day 1 were the blood sampling points. Only in-frame clones appear in the TCRdb table, and some are missing; sequencing was by immunoSEQ multiplex PCR. The sample has some 66,000 clones, over 80% seen once. Findings and limits, study-wide: Fewer expanded clones were found on average in CD4+ than in CD8+ T cells. Among expanded peripheral T cells, antigen specificity went undetermined.

A remark on this clone: No antigen is known for it.

V was cut by 2 bases and J by 1 base, with 21 bases left in between. CDR1 is SGHRS and CDR2 is YFSETQ in the germline V gene. CDR3 length: 18 amino acids. The receptor's source is an adult with an advanced solid tumor such as melanoma, head and neck, liver or kidney cancer. This material consisted of CD4+ or CD8+ T cells sorted from blood, taken in a trial of the OX40 agonist ivuxolimab. This rearrangement joins TRBV5-1 to TRBJ1-1; D may be TRBD1 (6 bases). CDR3 region: CASSFGQRSILANTEAFF. Here the CDR3 DNA reads TGCGCCAGCAGCTTTGGACAGCGGTCCATCCTAGCGAACACTGAAGCTTTCTTT.